Listed below are T cell receptor beta chains from one sample, sequenced in a study of T cell changes during pregnancy in multiple sclerosis. Produced via immunoSEQ multiplex PCR; TCRdb's table is partial and in-frame only. The sample has approximately 47,000 clones; about 90% are singletons. The sample in question was peripheral blood, obtained in the first trimester of pregnancy. These receptor sequences come from a female donor with multiple sclerosis, enrolled in a pregnancy study. Both conserved end residues are part of each CDR3. The order of the fields is clone size, V gene, J gene, D gene, CDR3 protein, CDR3 DNA. The D gene is left open where the match is weak. Some rows have no size entry. The others give once, few or many, or a class for an expanded clone.

clone size: NA; V gene: TRBV5-1; J gene: TRBJ2-7; D gene: NA; CDR3 protein: CASSLAHSSYEQYF; CDR3 DNA: TGCGCCAGCAGCTTGGCCCACTCCTCCTACGAGCAGTACTTC
clone size: once; V gene: TRBV4-2; J gene: TRBJ2-1; D gene: NA; CDR3 protein: CASSQGLSLIQFF; CDR3 DNA: TGTGCCAGCAGCCAAGGACTATCCCTCATCCAGTTCTTC
clone size: NA; V gene: TRBV25-1; J gene: TRBJ1-1; D gene: NA; CDR3 protein: CASSEWGGITLGGTEAFF; CDR3 DNA: TGTGCCAGCAGTGAATGGGGGGGGATCACCCTTGGAGGCACTGAAGCTTTCTTT
clone size: NA; V gene: TRBV28; J gene: TRBJ2-2; D gene: TRBD2; CDR3 protein: CASSPWEGLGNTGELFF; CDR3 DNA: TGTGCCAGCAGCCCCTGGGAGGGGTTAGGAAACACCGGGGAGCTGTTTTTT
clone size: NA; V gene: TRBV29-1; J gene: TRBJ1-1; D gene: NA; CDR3 protein: CSAGEGGWTEAFF; CDR3 DNA: TGCAGCGCCGGAGAAGGGGGATGGACTGAAGCTTTCTTT
clone size: NA; V gene: TRBV10-3; J gene: TRBJ1-5; D gene: TRBD1; CDR3 protein: CAISPRGQGGQPQHF; CDR3 DNA: TGTGCCATCAGCCCCCGAGGGCAGGGGGGTCAGCCCCAGCATTTT
clone size: NA; V gene: TRBV6-5; J gene: TRBJ2-2; D gene: NA; CDR3 protein: CASSYSWRNTGELFF; CDR3 DNA: TGTGCCAGCAGTTACTCGTGGAGGAACACCGGGGAGCTGTTTTTT
clone size: once; V gene: TRBV7-2; J gene: TRBJ2-4; D gene: TRBD2; CDR3 protein: CASSLAGGQKNIQYF; CDR3 DNA: TGTGCCAGCAGCCTAGCGGGGGGTCAGAAGAACATTCAGTACTTC
clone size: NA; V gene: TRBV7-8; J gene: TRBJ1-1; D gene: NA; CDR3 protein: CASSLDGGNTEAFF; CDR3 DNA: TGTGCCAGCAGCTTAGACGGCGGGAACACTGAAGCTTTCTTT
clone size: NA; V gene: TRBV18; J gene: TRBJ1-4; D gene: NA; CDR3 protein: CASSRYHATGVEKLFF; CDR3 DNA: TGTGCCAGCTCTCGATACCATGCGACAGGAGTTGAAAAACTGTTTTTT
clone size: once; V gene: TRBV5-1; J gene: TRBJ2-5; D gene: TRBD2; CDR3 protein: CASSYTLAGGETQYF; CDR3 DNA: TGCGCCAGCAGCTACACCCTAGCGGGTGGTGAGACCCAGTACTTC
clone size: NA; V gene: TRBV9; J gene: TRBJ2-7; D gene: TRBD2; CDR3 protein: CASSVAGAGGSYEQYF; CDR3 DNA: TGTGCCAGCAGCGTAGCGGGAGCGGGGGGTTCCTACGAGCAGTACTTC
clone size: NA; V gene: TRBV13; J gene: TRBJ2-5; D gene: NA; CDR3 protein: CASSRSLIQETQYF; CDR3 DNA: TGTGCCAGCAGCCGTAGCCTAATCCAAGAGACCCAGTACTTC
clone size: NA; V gene: TRBV7-9; J gene: TRBJ1-1; D gene: TRBD1; CDR3 protein: CASSLDAGTGVITEAFF; CDR3 DNA: TGTGCCAGCAGCTTAGACGCCGGGACAGGGGTCATCACTGAAGCTTTCTTT
clone size: NA; V gene: TRBV5-1; J gene: TRBJ2-7; D gene: NA; CDR3 protein: CASSLDLYEQYF; CDR3 DNA: TGCGCCAGCAGCTTGGACCTATACGAGCAGTACTTC
clone size: NA; V gene: TRBV7-9; J gene: TRBJ2-7; D gene: TRBD1; CDR3 protein: CASSYSGTAYEQYF; CDR3 DNA: TGTGCCAGCAGTTATTCCGGGACAGCCTACGAGCAGTACTTC
clone size: few; V gene: TRBV4-1; J gene: TRBJ2-1; D gene: NA; CDR3 protein: CASSQVDMIAYNEQFF; CDR3 DNA: TGCGCCAGCAGCCAAGTGGACATGATCGCCTACAATGAGCAGTTCTTC
clone size: NA; V gene: TRBV27; J gene: TRBJ1-2; D gene: NA; CDR3 protein: CASSLYRSGNYGYTF; CDR3 DNA: TGTGCCAGCAGTTTATACAGATCTGGTAACTATGGCTACACCTTC
clone size: NA; V gene: TRBV10-3; J gene: TRBJ2-2; D gene: TRBD2; CDR3 protein: CAISEEGLAGGRTGELFF; CDR3 DNA: TGTGCCATCAGTGAAGAGGGGCTAGCGGGGGGACGGACCGGGGAGCTGTTTTTT
clone size: NA; V gene: TRBV6-4; J gene: TRBJ1-2; D gene: TRBD1; CDR3 protein: CASSPDREALGYTF; CDR3 DNA: TGTGCCAGCAGTCCGGACAGGGAAGCTTTGGGCTACACCTTC
clone size: NA; V gene: TRBV7-3; J gene: TRBJ2-1; D gene: NA; CDR3 protein: CASSSKGVHEQFF; CDR3 DNA: TGTGCCAGCAGCTCCAAGGGGGTGCATGAGCAGTTCTTC
clone size: NA; V gene: TRBV4-1; J gene: TRBJ1-1; D gene: TRBD1; CDR3 protein: CASSQGGQSWNTEAFF; CDR3 DNA: TGCGCCAGCAGCCAAGGGGGACAGAGCTGGAACACTGAAGCTTTCTTT
clone size: NA; V gene: TRBV9; J gene: TRBJ2-1; D gene: TRBD2; CDR3 protein: CASSFSGGDYNEQFF; CDR3 DNA: TGTGCCAGCAGCTTCAGCGGGGGGGATTACAATGAGCAGTTCTTC
clone size: NA; V gene: TRBV4-1; J gene: TRBJ2-7; D gene: NA; CDR3 protein: CASSQVAESYEQYF; CDR3 DNA: TGCGCCAGCAGCCAAGTTGCGGAATCCTACGAGCAGTACTTC
clone size: NA; V gene: TRBV27; J gene: TRBJ1-6; D gene: NA; CDR3 protein: CASSSRQDVSSPLHF; CDR3 DNA: TGTGCCAGCAGTTCCCGACAGGATGTCAGTTCACCCCTCCACTTT
clone size: NA; V gene: TRBV9; J gene: TRBJ2-3; D gene: NA; CDR3 protein: CASSPRPTGPDTQYF; CDR3 DNA: TGTGCCAGCAGCCCCAGACCGACAGGCCCAGATACGCAGTATTTT
clone size: NA; V gene: TRBV7-3; J gene: TRBJ1-1; D gene: NA; CDR3 protein: CASSLGQNTEAFF; CDR3 DNA: TGTGCCAGCAGCTTAGGGCAGAACACTGAAGCTTTCTTT
clone size: NA; V gene: TRBV28; J gene: TRBJ1-1; D gene: NA; CDR3 protein: CASSQITEAFF; CDR3 DNA: TGTGCCAGCAGCCAGATTACTGAAGCTTTCTTT
clone size: NA; V gene: TRBV9; J gene: TRBJ1-2; D gene: NA; CDR3 protein: CASSVGGGMSYGYTF; CDR3 DNA: TGTGCCAGCAGCGTAGGTGGAGGGATGAGCTATGGCTACACCTTC
clone size: NA; V gene: TRBV6-6; J gene: TRBJ1-2; D gene: TRBD1; CDR3 protein: CASEPGGAGGYTF; CDR3 DNA: TGTGCCAGTGAACCAGGGGGCGCGGGGGGCTACACCTTC
clone size: NA; V gene: TRBV12-5; J gene: TRBJ1-3; D gene: NA; CDR3 protein: CASGHPSTASGNTIYF; CDR3 DNA: TGTGCTAGTGGTCATCCCTCGACAGCCTCTGGAAACACCATATATTTT
clone size: NA; V gene: TRBV5-4; J gene: TRBJ1-2; D gene: NA; CDR3 protein: CASTSLRLNYGYTF; CDR3 DNA: TGTGCCAGCACCTCATTGCGGTTAAACTATGGCTACACCTTC
clone size: NA; V gene: TRBV4-1; J gene: TRBJ2-5; D gene: NA; CDR3 protein: CASSQGVREETQYF; CDR3 DNA: TGCGCCAGCAGCCAAGGTGTTAGAGAAGAGACCCAGTACTTC
clone size: NA; V gene: TRBV9; J gene: TRBJ1-4; D gene: NA; CDR3 protein: CASSFDRSGEKLFF; CDR3 DNA: TGTGCCAGCAGCTTCGACAGGAGTGGTGAAAAACTGTTTTTT
clone size: NA; V gene: TRBV5-1; J gene: TRBJ1-4; D gene: TRBD1; CDR3 protein: CASSPGTGRTGEKLFF; CDR3 DNA: TGCGCCAGCAGCCCCGGGACAGGGAGGACGGGTGAAAAACTGTTTTTT
clone size: NA; V gene: TRBV10-3; J gene: TRBJ2-1; D gene: NA; CDR3 protein: CAISVDSSYNEQFF; CDR3 DNA: TGTGCCATCAGTGTGGACAGTTCCTACAATGAGCAGTTCTTC
clone size: NA; V gene: TRBV18; J gene: TRBJ1-2; D gene: TRBD1; CDR3 protein: CASSPLQGARGGYTF; CDR3 DNA: TGTGCCAGCTCACCGTTGCAGGGGGCCAGGGGAGGCTACACCTTC
clone size: NA; V gene: TRBV15; J gene: TRBJ1-2; D gene: NA; CDR3 protein: CATSSGVGALYGYTF; CDR3 DNA: TGTGCCACCAGCTCGGGGGTAGGAGCCCTCTATGGCTACACCTTC
clone size: NA; V gene: TRBV5-4; J gene: TRBJ2-7; D gene: NA; CDR3 protein: CASSLEVGQSYEQYF; CDR3 DNA: TGTGCCAGCAGCCTCGAGGTGGGTCAGAGCTACGAGCAGTACTTC
clone size: NA; V gene: TRBV19; J gene: TRBJ1-6; D gene: NA; CDR3 protein: CASSRQRANSPLHF; CDR3 DNA: TGTGCCAGTAGTCGACAGCGAGCAAATTCACCCCTCCACTTT
clone size: NA; V gene: TRBV7-2; J gene: TRBJ2-7; D gene: NA; CDR3 protein: CASSLGAGVYEQYF; CDR3 DNA: TGTGCCAGCAGCTTAGGGGCAGGGGTGTACGAGCAGTACTTC
clone size: NA; V gene: TRBV2; J gene: TRBJ2-1; D gene: TRBD2; CDR3 protein: CASSDQAGTINEQFF; CDR3 DNA: TGTGCCAGCAGTGACCAAGCGGGGACCATCAATGAGCAGTTCTTC
clone size: NA; V gene: TRBV2; J gene: TRBJ1-6; D gene: NA; CDR3 protein: CASSEANRESPLHF; CDR3 DNA: TGTGCCAGCAGTGAAGCGAACAGGGAATCACCCCTCCACTTT
clone size: NA; V gene: TRBV5-6; J gene: TRBJ1-2; D gene: NA; CDR3 protein: CASSLGGGRVDGYTF; CDR3 DNA: TGTGCCAGCAGCTTGGGCGGGGGTCGGGTGGATGGCTACACCTTC
clone size: NA; V gene: TRBV6-7; J gene: TRBJ2-7; D gene: TRBD1; CDR3 protein: CASSGTGGDIPYEQYF; CDR3 DNA: TGTGCCAGCAGTGGAACAGGGGGCGATATCCCCTACGAGCAGTACTTC
clone size: NA; V gene: TRBV10-3; J gene: TRBJ1-3; D gene: NA; CDR3 protein: CAISNERDGGTIYF; CDR3 DNA: TGTGCCATCAGTAATGAAAGAGACGGAGGCACCATATATTTT
clone size: NA; V gene: TRBV9; J gene: TRBJ2-3; D gene: NA; CDR3 protein: CASSIKGGTDTQYF; CDR3 DNA: TGTGCCAGCAGTATTAAGGGGGGCACAGATACGCAGTATTTT
clone size: NA; V gene: TRBV5-1; J gene: TRBJ2-2; D gene: NA; CDR3 protein: CASSSPEDTGELFF; CDR3 DNA: TGCGCCAGCAGCTCCCCCGAGGACACCGGGGAGCTGTTTTTT
clone size: NA; V gene: TRBV6-1; J gene: TRBJ2-7; D gene: NA; CDR3 protein: CASNLGPYEQYF; CDR3 DNA: TGTGCCAGTAACCTGGGCCCCTACGAGCAGTACTTC